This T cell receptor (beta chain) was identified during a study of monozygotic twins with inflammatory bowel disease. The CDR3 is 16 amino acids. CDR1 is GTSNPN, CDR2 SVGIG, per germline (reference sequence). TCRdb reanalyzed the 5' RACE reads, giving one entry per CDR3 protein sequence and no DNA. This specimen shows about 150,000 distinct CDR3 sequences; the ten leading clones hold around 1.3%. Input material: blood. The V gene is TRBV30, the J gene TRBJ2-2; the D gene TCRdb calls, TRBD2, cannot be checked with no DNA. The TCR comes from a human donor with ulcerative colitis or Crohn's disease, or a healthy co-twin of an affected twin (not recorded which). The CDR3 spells CAWNPGTSGSIGELFF.